The TCR beta chain under discussion was sequenced for a study of T-cell reconstitution after alpha-beta-depleted transplantation in children. This clonotype was observed a handful of times. CDR3 length equals 15 residues. Germline CDR1 and CDR2: MNHNS and SASEGT. V was clipped by 7 bases and J by 4 bases; unmatched bases: 13. Unique molecular identifiers were built into the TCRbeta library. TCRdb called the PCR reads again in MiXCR, with one record for every CDR3 protein. Among about 610,000 distinct CDR3 sequences listed, roughly a tenth were seen once. The origin of this receptor is a human donor who donated a stem cell graft to a child with acute myeloid leukemia. This rearrangement joins TRBV6-1 to TRBJ2-7; 7 positions agree with TRBD2. The sequencing here drew on PBMCs from the stem cell graft donor, taken from the stem cell graft. This chain's CDR3 is CASTRKGAGRYEQYF. In DNA form, the CDR3 reads TGTGCCAGCACTAGAAAAGGAGCGGGAAGGTACGAGCAGTACTTC.